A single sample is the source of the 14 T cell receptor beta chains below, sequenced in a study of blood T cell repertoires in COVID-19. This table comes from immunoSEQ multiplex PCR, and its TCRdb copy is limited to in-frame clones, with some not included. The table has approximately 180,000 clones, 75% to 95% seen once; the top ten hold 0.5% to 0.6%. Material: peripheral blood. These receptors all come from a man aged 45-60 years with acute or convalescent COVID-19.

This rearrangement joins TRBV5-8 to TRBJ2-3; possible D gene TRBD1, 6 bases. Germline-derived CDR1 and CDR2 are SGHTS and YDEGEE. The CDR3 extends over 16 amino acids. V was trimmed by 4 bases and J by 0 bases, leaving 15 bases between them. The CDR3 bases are TGTGCCAGCAGCGTTCGGACAGATTATAGCACAGATACGCAGTATTTT. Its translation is CASSVRTDYSTDTQYF.

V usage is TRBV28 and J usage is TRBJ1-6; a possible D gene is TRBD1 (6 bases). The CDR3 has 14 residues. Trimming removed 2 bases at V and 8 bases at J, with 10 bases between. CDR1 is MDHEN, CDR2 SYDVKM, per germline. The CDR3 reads CASSLERQDSPLHF. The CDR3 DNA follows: TGTGCCAGCAGTTTAGAGAGACAGGATTCACCCCTCCACTTT.

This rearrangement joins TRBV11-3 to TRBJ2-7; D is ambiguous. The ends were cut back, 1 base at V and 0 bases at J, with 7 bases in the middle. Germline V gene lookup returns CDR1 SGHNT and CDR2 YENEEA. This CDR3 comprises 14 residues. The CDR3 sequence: CASSLGSSSYEQYF. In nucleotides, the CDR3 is TGTGCCAGCAGCTTAGGGAGCAGCTCCTACGAGCAGTACTTC.

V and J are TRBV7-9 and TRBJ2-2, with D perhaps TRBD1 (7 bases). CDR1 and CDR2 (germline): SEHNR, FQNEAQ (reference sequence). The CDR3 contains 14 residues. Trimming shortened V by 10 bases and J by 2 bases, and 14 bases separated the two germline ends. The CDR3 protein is CANRRDSNTGELFF. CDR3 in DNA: TGTGCCAACCGGAGGGACAGCAACACCGGGGAGCTGTTTTTT. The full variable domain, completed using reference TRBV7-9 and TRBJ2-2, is DTGVSQNPRHKITKRGQNVTFRCDPISEHNRLYWYRQTLGQGPEFLTYFQNEAQLEKSRLLSDRFSAERPKGSFSTLEIQRTEQGDSAMYLCANRRDSNTGELFFGEGSRLTVL.

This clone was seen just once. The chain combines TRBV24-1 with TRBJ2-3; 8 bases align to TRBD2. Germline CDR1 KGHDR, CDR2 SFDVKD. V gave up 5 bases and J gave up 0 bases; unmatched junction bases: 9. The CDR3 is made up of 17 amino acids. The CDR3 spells CATSARPASGSTDTQYF. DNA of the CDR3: TGTGCCACCAGTGCCCGCCCGGCTAGCGGGAGCACAGATACGCAGTATTTT.

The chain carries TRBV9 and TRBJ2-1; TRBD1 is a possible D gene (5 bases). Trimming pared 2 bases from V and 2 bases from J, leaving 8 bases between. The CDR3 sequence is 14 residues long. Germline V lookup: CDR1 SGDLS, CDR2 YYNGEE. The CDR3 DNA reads TGTGCCAGCAGCGTGGACAACCCCTACAATGAGCAGTTCTTC. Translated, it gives CASSVDNPYNEQFF.

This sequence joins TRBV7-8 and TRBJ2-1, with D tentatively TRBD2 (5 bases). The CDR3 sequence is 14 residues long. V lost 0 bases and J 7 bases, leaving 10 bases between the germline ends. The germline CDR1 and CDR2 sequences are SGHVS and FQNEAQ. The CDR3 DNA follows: TGTGCCAGCAGCTTAGCGTTTACGGGGAATGAGCAGTTCTTC. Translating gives CASSLAFTGNEQFF.

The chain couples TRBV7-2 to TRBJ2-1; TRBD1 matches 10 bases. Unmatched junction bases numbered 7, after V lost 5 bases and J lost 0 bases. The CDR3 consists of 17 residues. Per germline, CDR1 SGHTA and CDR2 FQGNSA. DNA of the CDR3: TGTGCCAGCAGCATGAGACAGGGGGCGAGCTCCTACAATGAGCAGTTCTTC. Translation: CASSMRQGASSYNEQFF.

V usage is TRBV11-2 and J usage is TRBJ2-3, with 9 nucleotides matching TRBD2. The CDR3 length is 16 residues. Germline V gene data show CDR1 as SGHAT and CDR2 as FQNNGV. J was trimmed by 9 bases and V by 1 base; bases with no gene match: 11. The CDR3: CASSLVPSGVTGTQYF. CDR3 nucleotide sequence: TGTGCCAGCAGCTTAGTGCCTAGCGGGGTCACGGGAACGCAGTATTTT. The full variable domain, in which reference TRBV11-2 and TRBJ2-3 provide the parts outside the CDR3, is EAGVAQSPRYKIIEKRQSVAFWCNPISGHATLYWYQQILGQGPKLLIQFQNNGVVDDSQLPKDRFSAERLKGVDSTLKIQPAKLEDSAVYLCASSLVPSGVTGTQYFGPGTRLTVL.

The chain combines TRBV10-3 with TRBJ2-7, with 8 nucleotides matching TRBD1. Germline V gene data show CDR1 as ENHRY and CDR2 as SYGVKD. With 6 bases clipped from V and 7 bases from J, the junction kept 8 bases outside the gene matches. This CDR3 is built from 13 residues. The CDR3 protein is CAIRSDRDGEQYV. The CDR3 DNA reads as TGTGCCATCAGGTCGGACAGGGATGGAGAGCAGTACGTC.

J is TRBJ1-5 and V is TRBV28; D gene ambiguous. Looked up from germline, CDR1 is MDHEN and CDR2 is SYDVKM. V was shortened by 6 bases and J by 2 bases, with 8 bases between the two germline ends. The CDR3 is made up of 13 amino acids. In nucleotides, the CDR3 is TGTGCCAGCAGCCCCGAGCGCAATCAGCCCCAGCATTTT. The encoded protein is CASSPERNQPQHF.

Here the CDR3 reads CASSYSRGTNTEAFF. As DNA, the CDR3 is TGTGCCAGCAGTTACTCTCGGGGTACGAACACTGAAGCTTTCTTT. The chain uses TRBV6-5 and TRBJ1-1; D not resolved. This CDR3 has 15 amino acids. V was cut by 0 bases and J by 1 base, with 9 bases left in between. The germline V gene has CDR1 MNHEY and CDR2 SVGAGI.

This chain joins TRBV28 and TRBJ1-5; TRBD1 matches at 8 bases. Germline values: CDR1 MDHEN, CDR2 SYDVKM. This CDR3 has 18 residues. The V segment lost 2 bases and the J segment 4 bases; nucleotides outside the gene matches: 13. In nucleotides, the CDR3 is TGTGCCAGCAGTTTAGGCACCGGGACAGGATTTCCGAATCAGCCCCAGCATTTT. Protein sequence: CASSLGTGTGFPNQPQHF.

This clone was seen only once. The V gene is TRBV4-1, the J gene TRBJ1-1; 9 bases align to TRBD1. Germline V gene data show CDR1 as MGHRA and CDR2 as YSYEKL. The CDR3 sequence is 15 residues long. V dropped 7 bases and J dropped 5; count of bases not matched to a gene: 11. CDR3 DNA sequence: TGCGCCAGCACCAGGACAGGGGATGTACGGACTGAAGCTTTCTTT. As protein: CASTRTGDVRTEAFF.